The 18 T cell receptor beta chains below all came from one sample that was sequenced in a study of T cell clonality in common variable immunodeficiency. Repertoires were generated with immunoSEQ multiplex PCR, while TCRdb's copy carries only in-frame clones and drops some. Observed in the sample are more than 35,000 clones, none of them singletons. The sample taken for sequencing was peripheral blood mononuclear cells. The receptor set was obtained from a person between 18 and 70 years old in good health.

This clone was counted ten times or more. The missing CDR3 end, 3 residues past where the read stops, is filled in from the germline J gene. The chain couples TRBV5-1 to TRBJ1-1; 9 nucleotides agree with TRBD1. The CDR3 has 17 amino acids. J gave up 3 bases and V 0 bases, and 9 bases lay outside the gene matches. Germline CDR1 SGHRS, CDR2 YFSETQ. The CDR3: CASSLDGQGREYTEAFF. CDR3 bases read: TGCGCCAGCAGCTTGGATGGACAGGGGAGGGAGTACACTGAA.

This clone was seen repeatedly, ten times or more. Read data end 3 residues before the CDR3 end; the end is taken from the germline J gene. J is TRBJ2-5 and V is TRBV20-1, with 11 bases identical to TRBD2. V was clipped by 0 bases and J by 1 base; unmatched bases: 19. CDR1 is DFQATT and CDR2 is SNEGSKA in the germline V gene (reference sequence). The CDR3 spans 21 residues. Incomplete CDR3 DNA: TGCAGTGCTAGAGAACGATCCCCGGGACTAGCGGACTACAATCGCCAAGAGACC. It yields the protein CSARERSPGLADYNRQET. Given in full, the CDR3 is CSARERSPGLADYNRQETQYF.

This clone came up many times. The observed sequence ends 3 residues before the CDR3 terminus, with the missing tail filled in from the germline J gene. The chain recombines TRBV18 with TRBJ2-7, with TRBD2 as a possible D gene (6 bases). Germline lookup yields CDR1 KGHSH and CDR2 LQKENI. The CDR3 consists of 13 residues. The V end was cut by 3 bases, the J end by 1 base, with 7 bases between. CDR3 DNA, as far as it was read: TGTGCCAGCTCACCGGGGGGTTCCTACGAG. It translates to CASSPGGSYE. The complete CDR3 sequence is CASSPGGSYEQYF.

This clone was counted at least ten times. Sequencing ends 3 residues short of the CDR3 end; the germline J gene provides the rest. V is TRBV19 and J is TRBJ2-7; 11 nucleotides match TRBD1. The CDR3 has 14 amino acids. The germline gives CDR1 LNHDA, CDR2 SQIVND (reference sequence). Trimming removed 3 bases from V and 2 bases from J; junction bases left unmatched: 0. CDR3 DNA (partial): TGTGCCAGTAGTATGGGACAGGGGGCCTACGAG. Protein sequence: CASSMGQGAYE. The entire CDR3 is CASSMGQGAYEQYF.

Ten or more counts support this clone. CDR3 bases read: TGTGCCAGCAGTGTAGAACGGGGACAGGGT. Translated, it gives CASSVERGQG. The whole CDR3 region reads CASSVERGQGQYF. The V and J genes are TRBV6-1 and TRBJ2-4; 9 positions match TRBD1. The CDR3 end lies 3 residues beyond the end of the read and is filled in from the germline J gene. CDR3 size: 13 residues. The germline V gene has CDR1 MNHNS and CDR2 SASEGT.

This clone was counted many times. The DNA read from the CDR3 is TGTGCCAGCAGCTTAAGTTTCTCCGCACAGAATACG. Encoded protein: CASSLSFSAQNT. The entire CDR3 is CASSLSFSAQNTQYF. This chain connects TRBV7-6 to TRBJ2-3, with D hard to call. The read terminates 3 residues ahead of where the CDR3 ends, so the germline J gene completes it. CDR3 length equals 15 residues. Germline CDR1 and CDR2: SGHVS and FNYEAQ. V lost 2 bases to trimming and J lost 7 bases, with 16 bases between them.

This clone was observed many times. The read stops 3 residues short of the end of the CDR3; the missing end is completed from the germline J gene. This chain joins TRBV6-1 and TRBJ1-5; perhaps TRBD1 as D (5 bases). Germline V gene data show CDR1 as MNHNS and CDR2 as SASEGT. This CDR3 region has 16 residues. V gave up 1 base and J gave up 0 bases, with 10 bases separating them. Here the CDR3 reads CASSEGSRGSNQPQHF. The DNA read from the CDR3 is TGTGCCAGCAGTGAAGGTAGTAGGGGTAGCAATCAGCCC.

This clone was counted many times. The read ends 3 residues shy of where the CDR3 ends; the end is completed using the germline J gene. The V and J genes are TRBV5-6 and TRBJ2-6; D possibly matches TRBD1 or TRBD2 (6 bases each). Germline values: CDR1 SGHDT, CDR2 YYEEEE. The CDR3 runs 15 residues. V was shortened by 3 bases and J by 1 base, with 8 bases between the two germline ends. This CDR3 reads CASSWRGSGANVLTF. The DNA read from the CDR3 is TGTGCCAGCAGCTGGAGGGGGTCTGGGGCCAACGTC.

In its sample, this clone was seen many times. The sequenced fragment ends 3 residues before the CDR3 boundary, so the rest is inferred from the germline J gene. The V gene is TRBV4-2, the J gene TRBJ1-1, with a weak D call TRBD1 (5 bases). Deletions cut 1 base from V and 7 bases from J, with 16 bases between. The CDR3 spans 15 residues. Germline CDR1 LGHNA, CDR2 YNFKEQ. CDR3 bases read: TGTGCCAGCAGCCAAGTTTTTGGGGGGGAGCGTGAA. Its translation: CASSQVFGGERE. The complete CDR3 reads CASSQVFGGEREAFF.

This clone has at least ten counts. The read falls 3 residues short of the CDR3 end, and the missing part is taken from the germline J gene. The chain joins TRBV18 to TRBJ2-7, with D possibly TRBD1 on 5 matching bases. V lost 3 bases to trimming and J lost 2 bases, with 8 bases between them. The CDR3 runs to 13 residues. Germline CDR1 is KGHSH and CDR2 is LQKENI. The CDR3 bases that were read are TGTGCCAGCTCACCCCAGGGAACCTACGAG. It specifies CASSPQGTYE. The entire CDR3 reads CASSPQGTYEQYF.

This clone was seen ten or more times. The CDR3 is cut off 3 residues early in the read; its end comes from the germline J gene. The rearrangement links TRBV20-1 to TRBJ1-1, with 7 nucleotides matching TRBD1. The CDR3 contains 14 residues. Per germline, CDR1 DFQATT and CDR2 SNEGSKA (reference sequence). The V segment lost 4 bases and the J segment 0 bases; nucleotides outside the gene matches: 5. The DNA read from the CDR3 is TGCAGTGCTACATCCGGGACAGTGAACACTGAA. It yields the protein CSATSGTVNTE. The CDR3 in full is CSATSGTVNTEAFF.

This clone was detected many times. Sequencing ends 3 residues short of the CDR3 end; the germline J gene provides the rest. The gene calls are TRBV4-1 and TRBJ1-1; possibly TRBD1 for D (6 bases). V dropped 6 bases and J dropped 1 base, with 12 bases sitting between them. Germline V gene lookup returns CDR1 MGHRA and CDR2 YSYEKL. CDR3 length equals 14 residues. The CDR3 here is CASRGQLKNTEAFF. CDR3 DNA, as far as it was read: TGCGCCAGCAGGGGACAACTGAAGAACACTGAA.

This clone was seen many times. Incomplete CDR3 DNA: TGCGCCAGCAGCCAAGGTGGGGCAGGGGATGGTTCCTACGAG. The encoded protein is CASSQGGAGDGSYE. The whole CDR3 region reads CASSQGGAGDGSYEQYF. V is TRBV4-1 and J is TRBJ2-7; possible D gene TRBD1, 6 bases. The read gets to within 3 residues of the CDR3 end, and the germline J gene fills in the rest. Trimming removed 1 base from V and 1 base from J, with 17 bases in between. This CDR3 is 17 amino acids long. CDR1 is MGHRA and CDR2 is YSYEKL in the germline V gene.

The sample holds many counts of this clone. CDR3 protein: CASSFSSGRATDTQYF. The sequenced part of the CDR3 DNA is TGTGCCAGCAGCTTTTCTAGCGGGAGGGCCACAGATACG. This rearrangement joins TRBV12-3 or TRBV12-4 to TRBJ2-3; TRBD2 aligns across 12 bases. The read comes to an end 3 residues before the CDR3 does, leaving the germline J gene to fill in the end. The CDR3 loop spans 16 amino acids. J gave up 2 bases and V 6 bases, and 6 bases lay outside the gene matches.

In this sample, this clone turned up many times. The read ends 3 residues shy of where the CDR3 ends; the end is completed using the germline J gene. The chain combines TRBV27 with TRBJ2-5, with a weak D call TRBD2 (6 bases). The germline V gene encodes CDR1 MNHEY and CDR2 SMNVEV (reference sequence). This CDR3 is 14 amino acids long. V shed 2 bases and J shed 4 bases, with 11 bases lying between them. The CDR3 DNA, read in part, is TGTGCCAGCAGTTTAACCCCGCGGGGAGAGACC. Translated: CASSLTPRGET. The entire CDR3 protein reads CASSLTPRGETQYF.

This clone occurred a few times. From the germline J gene comes the end of the CDR3, since the read stops 3 residues before it. The chain is built from TRBV5-6 and TRBJ2-7, with 9 bases aligning to TRBD2. The CDR3 runs 14 residues. The V gene's germline CDR1 is SGHDT and CDR2 YYEEEE. The V segment lost 4 bases and the J segment 4 bases; nucleotides outside the gene matches: 6. The CDR3 loop is CASSLGLATYEQYF. The part of the CDR3 DNA that was read is TGTGCCAGCAGCCTAGGACTAGCGACTTACGAG. Together with reference TRBV5-6 and TRBJ2-7, the CDR3 gives the full variable domain: DAGVTQSPTHLIKTRGQQVTLRCSPKSGHDTVSWYQQALGQGPQFIFQYYEEEERQRGNFPDRFSGHQFPNYSSELNVNALLLGDSALYLCASSLGLATYEQYFGPGTRLTVT.

This clone was recorded many times. Read sequence stops 3 residues before the CDR3 end, and the germline J gene provides the missing end. The chain combines TRBV5-1 with TRBJ2-1; tentative D call: TRBD2 (6 bases). This CDR3 has 15 residues. Trimming stripped 2 bases from V and 7 bases from J, with 16 bases between. Germline CDR1 SGHRS, CDR2 YFSETQ. CDR3 residues: CASSFSGPFRNEQFF. The covered CDR3 bases are TGCGCCAGCAGCTTTAGCGGCCCGTTTAGAAATGAG.

This clone showed up many times. The DNA read from the CDR3 is TGTGCCAGTAGCCCAATCTCCACGCGGCCC. This gives the protein CASSPISTRP. The entire CDR3 reads CASSPISTRPQHF. The V gene is TRBV19, the J gene TRBJ1-5; unclear D gene. The DNA ends 3 residues before the CDR3 does, and the rest of the CDR3 is filled in from the germline J gene. Germline lookup yields CDR1 LNHDA and CDR2 SQIVND (reference sequence). V dropped 6 bases and J dropped 9 bases, with 15 bases sitting between them. The CDR3 has 13 residues. The variable domain in full, completed from reference TRBV19 and TRBJ1-5, reads DGGITQSPKYLFRKEGQNVTLSCEQNLNHDAMYWYRQDPGQGLRLIYYSQIVNDFQKGDIAEGYSVSREKKESFPLTVTSAQKNPTAFYLCASSPISTRPQHFGDGTRLSIL.